This entry features one TCR beta chain sequence. The CDR3 spans 14 residues. The germline V and J ends were trimmed by 5 bases and 5 bases, with 16 bases remaining between them. Germline CDR1 and CDR2: SGHVS and FNYEAQ. Some clones are missing from TCRdb's copy, which holds only in-frame ones; the method was immunoSEQ multiplex PCR. Of roughly 21,000 clones in the sample, 30% to 40% were seen once. This record belongs to a study of graft-versus-host responses after intestinal transplantation. About the study: Uniformly, recipients were administered anti-thymocyte globulin induction with subsequent tacrolimus and steroids for approximately 3 years. Findings and limits, study-wide: The recipient marrow held GvH clones, and some of them showed up first in ileum or blood. Early post-transplant HvG declines tracked with peak circulating GvH clone levels.

With some 200,000 irradiated, violet-dye-labeled stimulator cells, some 200,000 CFSE-labeled responder cells were plated. Cell sorting after the reaction yielded proliferating CFSE-low CD3+CD4+ and CD3+CD8+ responders. The material sequenced was alloreactive CD8+ T cells from a mixed lymphocyte reaction culture, taken before intestinal transplant. Specified subset: CFSE-low proliferating T cells sorted from roughly six-day pre-transplant mixed lymphocyte reaction (GvH or HvG direction). The TCR originated in a human patient who received an intestinal transplant. This chain uses TRBV7-6 with TRBJ2-7; D perhaps matches TRBD1 (6 bases). The CDR3 loop reads CASSPVGGTDEQYF. In DNA form, the CDR3 reads TGTGCCAGCAGCCCGGTAGGGGGTACGGACGAGCAGTACTTC.